The 14 T cell receptor beta chains below all came from one sample that was sequenced in a study of tumor and adjacent non-tumor tissue in lung cancer. This sample's RNA came from whole unsorted tissue. This non-tumor lung sample came from over 3 cm beyond the tumor edge. The library came from three nested PCR rounds adapted from ARM-PCR protocols. MiXCR, run by TCRdb on the multiplex PCR reads, gives a single entry per CDR3 protein. Altogether tens of thousands of distinct CDR3 sequences are present, less than 85% being singletons, with the ten largest covering less than 50%. Source material: distant non-tumor lung tissue. The receptors here all came from a man aged 65-85 years with non-small cell lung cancer.

As to this clonotype: One junction end disagrees with the germline gene, perhaps due to a read error. The J gene is TRBJ2-1, the V gene TRBV10-3; 7 nucleotides line up with TRBD2. The CDR3 is 12 amino acids. CDR1 and CDR2 from the germline V gene are ENHRY and SYGVKD. The CDR3 DNA follows: TGCGCCATCGGGCGGGAGATCAATGAGCAGTTATTC. It specifies CAIGREINEQLF.

The rearrangement joins TRBV11-3 to TRBJ2-1; D ambiguous. V was cut by 1 base and J by 5 bases, with 6 bases left in between. The CDR3 runs 13 residues. The germline gives CDR1 SGHNT, CDR2 YENEEA. CDR3 loop: CASSLVLDNEQFF. The CDR3 DNA sequence: TGTGCCAGCAGCTTAGTTCTGGACAATGAGCAGTTCTTC.

Concerning this clonotype itself: The final CDR3 position lacks the conserved phenylalanine or tryptophan, pointing to a likely read error. The DNA is left out, because the CDR3 cannot be placed on it with certainty; the CDR3 is given as TCRdb lists it. The rearrangement joins TRBV14 to TRBJ2-7; the table's D call, TRBD1, has no DNA check behind it. Germline V gives CDR1 SGHDN, CDR2 FVKESK. The length of the CDR3 is 14 amino acids, counting both ends. The CDR3 loop reads CASSHQTQGLEQYI.

Notes on this clonotype: The junction does not match germline at one end; this may be a read error. CDR3 DNA: TGTGCCAGCAGCTTAGGGGTGAGTAGCCTGAACACCGGGGAGCTGTTATTT. Protein product: CASSLGVSSLNTGELLF. The rearrangement joins TRBV11-3 to TRBJ2-2; D is perhaps TRBD2 (5 bases). Germline V gene data show CDR1 as SGHNT and CDR2 as YENEEA. CDR3 length: 17 residues.

In the case of this clonotype: A junction boundary mismatches the germline segment, possibly from a read error. The chain couples TRBV12-3 or TRBV12-4 to TRBJ1-2; TRBD1 aligns across 7 bases. CDR3 size: 14 residues. CDR3 nucleotide sequence: TGTCCCAGCAGGGCCGGGACAGACAACTATGGCTACATCTTC. This sequence encodes CPSRAGTDNYGYIF.

This clonotype was recorded once. The gene calls are TRBV6-6 and TRBJ1-5; unclear D gene. Trimming pared 7 bases from V and 7 bases from J, leaving 8 bases between. Germline values: CDR1 MNHNY, CDR2 SVGAGI (reference sequence). This CDR3 has 11 residues. This CDR3 is CASKLVQPQHF. As DNA, the CDR3 is TGTGCCAGCAAGCTAGTACAGCCCCAGCATTTT.

Remarks on this clonotype: At one boundary the junction diverges from the germline segment, which might be a read error. The rearrangement joins TRBV6-2 or TRBV6-3 to TRBJ2-2, with a possible D match to TRBD1 (6 bases). Germline V gene sequence: CDR1 MNHEY, CDR2 SVGEGT. This CDR3 is 14 amino acids long. The CDR3 region is CARSQTRDTWELFF. In nucleotides, the CDR3 is TGTGCCAGAAGTCAAACTAGGGACACCTGGGAGCTGTTTTTT.

This clonotype was counted once. At one boundary the junction diverges from the germline segment, which might be a read error. J is TRBJ2-3 and V is TRBV12-3 or TRBV12-4; unclear D gene. The CDR3 sequence is 12 residues long. The CDR3 nucleotides are TGTGCCAGCCGGCGGAGCACAGATATGCAGTATTTT. Its protein product is CASRRSTDMQYF.

This chain connects TRBV20-1 to TRBJ1-5; D is undetermined. Trimming cost V 3 bases and J 2 bases, with 11 bases left between them. Germline V lookup: CDR1 DFQATT, CDR2 SNEGSKA (reference sequence). The CDR3 extends over 14 amino acids. CDR3 sequence: CSAREDWGNQPQHF. As DNA, the CDR3 is TGCAGTGCTAGGGAAGATTGGGGCAATCAGCCCCAGCATTTT.

With regard to this clonotype: At one boundary the junction diverges from the germline segment, which might be a read error. This chain joins TRBV6-5 and TRBJ1-3; TRBD1 agrees at 7 bases. The length of the CDR3 is 15 residues. Germline CDR1 reads MNHEY; CDR2 reads SVGAGI. This CDR3 reads CASNPGQVWGNTTYF. The CDR3 DNA reads TGTGCCAGCAACCCAGGACAGGTCTGGGGAAACACCACATATTTT.

This clonotype was observed once. The junction departs from the called germline gene at one end, perhaps through a read error. V gene TRBV11-2 combines with J gene TRBJ2-7; possible D gene TRBD1, 5 bases. CDR1 is SGHAT, CDR2 FQNNGV, per germline. The CDR3 covers 14 residues. CDR3 amino acids: CASSLGNRTYEQYF. The CDR3, as DNA: TGTGCCAGCAGCTTAGGTAACAGGACCTACGAGCAGTACTTT. The full variable domain, in which reference TRBV11-2 and TRBJ2-7 provide the parts outside the CDR3, is EAGVAQSPRYKIIEKRQSVAFWCNPISGHATLYWYQQILGQGPKLLIQFQNNGVVDDSQLPKDRFSAERLKGVDSTLKIQPAKLEDSAVYLCASSLGNRTYEQYFGPGTRLTVT.

As to this clonotype: Mismatch with germline at one junction end may stem from a read error. The chain recombines TRBV6-2 or TRBV6-3 with TRBJ2-5; 9 bases align to TRBD1. CDR1 is MNHEY, CDR2 SVGEGT, per germline. This CDR3 comprises 16 residues. DNA of the CDR3: TGTGCCAGCAGCCCCCATGGACAGGGGATTCGGGAGACCAAGAACTTC. This sequence encodes CASSPHGQGIRETKNF.

As concerns this clonotype: A read error may produce the germline difference seen at one junction end. The CDR3 DNA is TGTACCACTTCGCGGGACAGGGACTACGACCAGTACTTC. As protein: CTTSRDRDYDQYF. The chain uses TRBV5-4 and TRBJ2-7; 9 nucleotides line up with TRBD1. The length of the CDR3 is 13 residues. From germline, CDR1 is SGHNT and CDR2 YYREEE (reference sequence).

With regard to this clonotype: A clone one base away is much larger, so this may be a read error. The rearrangement joins TRBV29-1 to TRBJ2-5; D tentatively reads TRBD1 or TRBD2 (5 bases each). This CDR3 is 17 amino acids long. Germline CDR1 reads SQVTM; CDR2 reads ANQGSEA. V gave up 5 bases and J gave up 3 bases, with 25 bases separating them. CDR3 residues: CSVLFMAGSISKETQYF. DNA for the CDR3: TGCAGCGTTTTATTCATGGCAGGGAGTATAAGCAAAGAGACCCAGTACTTC.